The entry that follows covers one TCR beta chain sequence. It has no known antigen specificity. Per-base quality was not reported, and no clone a single base away is much larger than it. Whole blood was collected in K2EDTA tubes by collaborating institutions according to the institutions' own protocols. Collaborator samples were shipped for TCRbeta analysis as frozen whole blood, isolated PBMCs, or DNA extracted from either sample type. This entry is derived from a study of blood T cell repertoires in COVID-19 (dated by TCRdb to 2020 to 2022). Regarding the study in general: The collaborator samples originated in the United States, Italy and Spain and spanned the acute and convalescent phases of COVID-19. The material from the prospective study consisted of cDNA or gDNA derived from T cells, B-cell-depleted T cells, or PBMCs. Deeply sampled blood TCRbeta repertoires from subjects exposed to, actively infected with, or recovered from COVID-19 were included in the dataset. A freely available public database, intended as a resource for researchers studying the immune response to SARS-CoV-2, is where the repertoires were released. Samples were obtained from the ongoing ImmuneRACE study (first 160 participants) and from 1,000 to 1,500 subjects provided by 6 global collaborators. Sample metadata almost always included a de-identified subject ID, COVID-19 status, age in years and sex. Where available, HLA class I and class II types were taken from metadata supplied by the sample provider and were not determined by assay-based typing.

TCRbeta CDR3 regions were amplified from genomic DNA by means of the immunoSEQ Assay, a bias-controlled multiplex PCR. In the source study's methods: Nucleated cell counts per sample were estimated from amplification of reference gene primers within the assay. To quantify the absolute abundance of each unique TCRbeta CDR3 rearrangement, sequence reads were collapsed and filtered. For each sample, productive Simpson clonality was calculated as the square root of Simpson's diversity index over productive rearrangements. TCRdb took this table from immuneACCESS and kept in-frame rearrangements with V and J called. Such tables lack part of the clones; where checked against another copy, unresolved V genes explain under half of the gap, and the rest is unexplained. Clone size and the V and J calls come from that table; the DNA yielded D and trimming. A total of 130,000 or so clones appear in this sample, roughly 80% of them only once. About 18% of the sample rests with the top ten.

Study-wide findings and limitations: The quantity of clinical and demographic metadata differed by source and by participant and was supplied without curation.

This TCR was sampled from a woman of 80 years or more with acute or convalescent COVID-19. Sample: peripheral blood.

The nucleotides read TGTGCCAGCAGTTACACCACCGGGATCTATGGCTACACCTTC. Its product reads: CASSYTTGIYGYTF. The receptor chain draws on TRBV6-2 or TRBV6-3 and TRBJ1-2; the D gene is not confidently resolved. Counted from cysteine to phenylalanine, this CDR3 has 14 amino acids. Of all the DNA, just the CDR3 is kept, 42 bases in frame from base 1. CDR1 and CDR2 are drawn from the germline V gene: MNHEY, SVGEGT. A distance of 11 bases separates the germline ends of V and J, which lose 2 bases and 4 bases respectively.